The rows below give T cell receptor beta chains drawn from one sample of a study of cytomegalovirus exposure and HLA in healthy donors. Sequenced by immunoSEQ multiplex PCR; TCRdb stores in-frame clones only, minus some. The sample carries roughly 110,000 clones, over 55% recorded once. Sequenced: PBMCs. The source of these receptors is a female donor in good health and CMV-seronegative. The CDR3 runs from the conserved cysteine through the conserved F or W. D genes are given only for firm matches. Clone size is given for some rows only: seen once, a few or many times, or a class if the clone is expanded.

d_call clone_size j_call v_call cdr3_aa cdr3_nt
NA NA TRBJ1-1 TRBV9 CASSHTGMNTEAFF TGTGCCAGCAGCCATACAGGGATGAACACTGAAGCTTTCTTT
NA NA TRBJ1-1 TRBV11-2 CASSFLRNTEAFF TGTGCCAGCAGCTTTCTCAGGAACACTGAAGCTTTCTTT
NA few TRBJ1-1 TRBV7-2 CASSLVIGGQEAFF TGTGCCAGCAGCTTAGTGATTGGGGGCCAGGAAGCTTTCTTT
TRBD2 NA TRBJ2-7 TRBV27 CASSISGRASEQYF TGTGCCAGCAGTATCAGCGGGAGGGCCTCCGAGCAGTACTTC
TRBD2 NA TRBJ2-7 TRBV4-2 CASSHQAGTSGIGYEQYF TGTGCCAGCAGCCACCAAGCTGGAACTAGCGGGATTGGATACGAGCAGTACTTC
TRBD1 once TRBJ1-1 TRBV27 CASSRQGTNTEAFF TGTGCCAGCAGTAGACAGGGAACGAACACTGAAGCTTTCTTT
TRBD1 NA TRBJ1-5 TRBV6-5 CAITDRDDQPQHF TGTGCCATCACGGACAGGGACGATCAGCCCCAGCATTTT
NA NA TRBJ2-7 TRBV27 CASSSLDTFTYEQYF TGTGCCAGCAGCTCCTTGGACACGTTCACCTACGAGCAGTACTTC
TRBD2 NA TRBJ2-3 TRBV2 CASSAPGTSGTDTQYF TGTGCCAGCAGTGCCCCCGGGACTAGCGGCACAGATACGCAGTATTTT
TRBD1 NA TRBJ2-3 TRBV6-5 CASSSRGLTDTQYF TGTGCCAGCAGTTCCAGGGGGTTGACAGATACGCAGTATTTT
TRBD1 NA TRBJ2-7 TRBV7-2 CASSLGDRGFGEQYF TGTGCCAGCAGCTTAGGGGACAGGGGTTTCGGCGAGCAGTACTTC
TRBD1 NA TRBJ1-5 TRBV7-6 CASSLRTGGNQPQHF TGTGCCAGCAGCTTGAGGACAGGGGGAAATCAGCCCCAGCATTTT
TRBD2 NA TRBJ2-2 TRBV7-8 CASSLVVQAGGDTGELFF TGTGCCAGCAGCTTAGTGGTACAAGCGGGAGGTGACACCGGGGAGCTGTTTTTT
TRBD1 few TRBJ2-1 TRBV19 CASSPSWDRIYNEQFF TGTGCCAGTAGTCCTTCCTGGGACAGGATCTACAATGAGCAGTTCTTC
NA NA TRBJ1-1 TRBV29-1 CSADRSNTEAFF TGCAGCGCGGACAGATCGAACACTGAAGCTTTCTTT
NA few TRBJ2-1 TRBV10-1 CASSEGGLGDEQFF TGCGCCAGCAGTGAGGGGGGACTGGGTGATGAGCAGTTCTTC
TRBD1 NA TRBJ1-2 TRBV9 CASSVDWSRGSSSYTF TGTGCCAGCAGCGTAGACTGGAGCAGGGGGAGTTCAAGCTACACCTTC
NA once TRBJ2-1 TRBV6-5 CASAGRSYNEQFF TGTGCCAGTGCGGGACGGTCCTACAATGAGCAGTTCTTC
TRBD1 NA TRBJ1-2 TRBV9 CASSAHPTGARHGYTF TGTGCCAGCAGCGCTCACCCGACAGGGGCAAGACATGGCTACACCTTC
NA NA TRBJ1-1 TRBV27 CASSLIGGTEAFF TGTGCCAGCAGTTTAATCGGGGGGACTGAAGCTTTCTTT
NA NA TRBJ2-7 TRBV6-1 CASSEARGRPYEQYF TGTGCCAGCAGTGAGGCGCGGGGCCGCCCCTACGAGCAGTACTTC
NA NA TRBJ1-1 TRBV19 CASRRDIKNTEAFF TGTGCCAGTAGGAGGGACATTAAGAACACTGAAGCTTTCTTT
TRBD1 few TRBJ1-4 TRBV18 CASSPALDRGGEKLFF TGTGCCAGCTCACCAGCCTTGGACAGGGGAGGTGAAAAACTGTTTTTT
NA NA TRBJ2-7 TRBV19 CASSPTGYEQYF TGTGCCAGTAGTCCGACAGGCTACGAGCAGTACTTC
NA NA TRBJ2-2 TRBV5-1 CASSLVLEWWPSGTGELFF TGCGCCAGCAGCTTGGTTCTTGAGTGGTGGCCCTCGGGCACCGGGGAGCTGTTTTTT
NA NA TRBJ2-5 TRBV7-3 CASSLTGRTPQYF TGTGCCAGCAGCTTAACGGGCAGGACTCCCCAGTACTTC